What follows is one TCR beta chain and its context. The antigen remains undetermined. Investigators excluded patients with uncontrolled infection, other autoimmune disease, pregnancy or lactation. This specimen comes from a study of T cells in Graves' hyperthyroidism and ophthalmopathy. Whole-study results and caveats: A median around 6.8 months before onset, the model predicted ophthalmopathy.

The TCR beta CDR3 regions underwent amplification using RNA transcripts as the source. Researchers ran a first-round RT-PCR on the TCR CDR3 using the HTBI primer set. TCRdb itself ran the multiplex PCR reads through MiXCR, one entry per CDR3 protein. The repertoire holds 250,000 or so distinct CDR3 sequences, with 13% to 15% as singletons. CDR1 is MNHEY and CDR2 is SMNVEV in the germline V gene (reference sequence). This CDR3 comprises 15 residues. V dropped 4 bases and J dropped 0 bases, with 10 bases sitting between them. Sequencing was carried out using blood. The rearrangement links TRBV27 to TRBJ1-3; no definite D call. The TCR sequence derives from a woman between 45 and 65 years old with Graves' hyperthyroidism that later progressed to Graves' ophthalmopathy. DNA of the CDR3: TGTGCCAGCAGTTCCTCTACATACTCTGGAAACACCATATATTTT. It is translated as CASSSSTYSGNTIYF.